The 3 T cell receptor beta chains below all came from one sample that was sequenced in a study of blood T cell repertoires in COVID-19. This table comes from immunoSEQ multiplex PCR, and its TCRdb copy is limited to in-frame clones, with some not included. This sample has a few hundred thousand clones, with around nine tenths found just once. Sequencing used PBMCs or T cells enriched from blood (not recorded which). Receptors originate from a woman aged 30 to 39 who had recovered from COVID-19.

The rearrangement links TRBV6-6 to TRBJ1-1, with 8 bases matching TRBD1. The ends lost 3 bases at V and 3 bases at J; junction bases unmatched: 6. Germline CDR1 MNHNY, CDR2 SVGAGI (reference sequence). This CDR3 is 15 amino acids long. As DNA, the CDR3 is TGTGCCAGCAGTTATGGACAGGGCGGGCACACTGAAGCTTTCTTT. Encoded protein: CASSYGQGGHTEAFF.

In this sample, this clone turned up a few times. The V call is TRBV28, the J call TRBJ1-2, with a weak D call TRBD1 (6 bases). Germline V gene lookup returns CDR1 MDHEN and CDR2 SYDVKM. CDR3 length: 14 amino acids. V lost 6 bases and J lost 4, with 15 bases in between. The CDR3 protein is CASSARGPPYGYTF. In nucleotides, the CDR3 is TGTGCCAGCAGCGCCAGGGGCCCTCCCTATGGCTACACCTTC.

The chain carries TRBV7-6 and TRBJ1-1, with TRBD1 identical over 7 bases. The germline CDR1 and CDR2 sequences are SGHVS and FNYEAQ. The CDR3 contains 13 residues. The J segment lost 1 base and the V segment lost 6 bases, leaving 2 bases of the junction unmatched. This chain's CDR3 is CASRQGSNTEAFF. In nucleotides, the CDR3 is TGTGCCAGCAGACAGGGGTCGAACACTGAAGCTTTCTTT.